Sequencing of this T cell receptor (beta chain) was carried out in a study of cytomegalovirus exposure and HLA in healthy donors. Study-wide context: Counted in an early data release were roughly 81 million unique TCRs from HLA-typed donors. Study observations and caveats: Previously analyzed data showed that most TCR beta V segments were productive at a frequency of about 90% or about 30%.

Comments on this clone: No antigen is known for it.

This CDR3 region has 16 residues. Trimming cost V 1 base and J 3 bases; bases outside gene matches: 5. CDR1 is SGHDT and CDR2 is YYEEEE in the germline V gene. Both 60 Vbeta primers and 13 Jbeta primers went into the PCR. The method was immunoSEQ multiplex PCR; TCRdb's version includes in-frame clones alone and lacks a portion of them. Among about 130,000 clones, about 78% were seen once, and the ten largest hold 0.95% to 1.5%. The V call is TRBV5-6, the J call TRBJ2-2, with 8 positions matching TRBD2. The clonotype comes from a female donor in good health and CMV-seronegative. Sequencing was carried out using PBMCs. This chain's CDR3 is CASSLFAGGYTGELFF. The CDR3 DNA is TGTGCCAGCAGCTTGTTCGCGGGGGGATACACCGGGGAGCTGTTTTTT.